A single sample gave rise to the 5 T cell receptor beta chains below, sequenced in a study of human T cells and chemical hapten exposure. Time point: pre-sensitization, week 0. Treatment noted: therapeutic diphenylcyclopropenone sensitization with weekly scalp DPC. TCRdb re-called the RACE reads with MiXCR, one entry per CDR3 protein. In the table there are approximately 400,000 distinct CDR3 sequences, 4% to 6% of which are singletons. The sample here was whole blood, taken in connection with sensitization to the hapten diphenylcyclopropenone (DPC). The receptors shown here come from a woman between 45 and 60 years old with alopecia areata. Some clones in this sample may be carry-over from other donors' samples.

This clonotype was seen a handful of times. The CDR3 DNA is TGCAGTGCCCATCACAGGCTAACGCCCTACAATGAGCAGTTCTTC. This translates into CSAHHRLTPYNEQFF. The V call is TRBV20-1, the J call TRBJ2-1, with D maybe TRBD1 (5 bases). CDR1 and CDR2 (germline): DFQATT, SNEGSKA (reference sequence). CDR3 length: 15 residues. V shed 6 bases and J shed 2 bases, with 17 bases lying between them.

As to this clonotype: With a much larger clone just one base away, this may be a read error. The genes are TRBV7-6 and TRBJ2-3; D is unresolved. Per the germline V gene, CDR1 is SGHVS and CDR2 is FNYEAQ. Trimming removed 1 base at V and 2 bases at J, with 10 bases between. The CDR3 is 15 amino acids. In DNA form, the CDR3 reads TGTGCCAGCAGCTTAGACGGGTGGCTCACAGATACGCAGTATTTT. Translation gives CASSLDGWLTDTQYF.

This clonotype showed up many times. This sequence joins TRBV4-3 and TRBJ2-7, with 8 bases identical to TRBD1. This CDR3 comprises 15 residues. Losses at the gene ends were 2 bases for V and 2 bases for J; bases not matched to a gene: 5. CDR1 and CDR2 (germline): LGHNA, YSLEER. The CDR3 is CASSQRQGAPYEQYF. CDR3 DNA: TGCGCCAGCAGCCAAAGGCAGGGGGCACCCTACGAGCAGTACTTC.

V and J are TRBV30 and TRBJ2-7, with 12 nucleotides matching TRBD1. This CDR3 is 14 amino acids long. Trimming at V came to 5 bases and at J to 4 bases, leaving 6 bases not matched to a gene. Looked up from germline, CDR1 is GTSNPN and CDR2 is SVGIG (reference sequence). The CDR3 is CAWSRDRGQYEQYF. The CDR3 DNA reads as TGTGCCTGGTCCCGGGACAGGGGGCAATACGAGCAGTACTTC.

The genes are TRBV9 and TRBJ2-3; the match to TRBD2 covers 9 bases. V shed 0 bases, J shed 2 bases, and the junction held 4 bases outside the gene matches. Germline CDR1 reads SGDLS; CDR2 reads YYNGEE. This CDR3 comprises 16 residues. CDR3 in amino acids: CASSVVSSGATDTQYF. The CDR3 DNA follows: TGTGCCAGCAGCGTAGTCTCTAGCGGGGCCACAGATACGCAGTATTTT.